The entry that follows covers one T cell receptor (beta chain) sequence. Per the original data handling: The authors estimated nucleated cell counts from reference gene primer amplification. Produced via immunoSEQ multiplex PCR; TCRdb's table is partial and in-frame only. That table furnishes V, J and clone size, whereas the DNA furnished D and trimming. This table has about 100,000 clones, 80% appearing once. V was trimmed by 8 bases and J by 4 bases, leaving 7 bases between them. Germline V gives CDR1 MNHEY, CDR2 SVGAGI. CDR3 length: 11 residues. The sample is drawn from a study of blood T cell repertoires in COVID-19. Study background: COVID-19 samples from acute and convalescent phases originated in the United States, Italy and Spain. In each case, the material was cDNA or gDNA derived from T cells, B-cell-depleted T cells, or PBMCs.

Sequencing was performed on peripheral blood. The V and J genes are TRBV6-5 and TRBJ2-3; D unclear. The receptor comes from a woman in her 70s with acute or convalescent COVID-19. CDR3 in amino acids: CASGESDTQYF. The CDR3 bases are TGTGCCAGCGGAGAATCAGATACGCAGTATTTT.